Listed below are T cell receptor beta chains from one sample, sequenced in a study of shared clonotypes between healthy human individuals. The protocol was immunoSEQ multiplex PCR, while the TCRdb copy is restricted to in-frame clones and leaves out a portion. The sample has approximately 740,000 clones, around 67% seen once. Sequenced: memory CD4+ T cells sorted from blood. The origin of the receptors is a woman between 25 and 40 years old in good health. Each CDR3 is given with its conserved first and last residue. Each record gives: clone size, V gene, CDR3 protein. A clone size is listed for some rows: how often the clone was seen (once, few, many), or a class if it is expanded.

clone_size: -; v_call: TRBV5-6; cdr3_aa: CASNSGTGGDEKLFF
clone_size: once; v_call: TRBV28; cdr3_aa: CATITGTGGRGYTF
clone_size: -; v_call: TRBV9; cdr3_aa: CASSSRLTYNEQFF
clone_size: few; v_call: TRBV2; cdr3_aa: CASTKGQGSNQPQHF
clone_size: many; v_call: TRBV28; cdr3_aa: CASTHWRATDTEAFF
clone_size: -; v_call: TRBV27; cdr3_aa: CASRRAGGPGYSYNEQFF
clone_size: few; v_call: TRBV19; cdr3_aa: CASSISGDTEAFF
clone_size: -; v_call: TRBV25-1; cdr3_aa: CASSAYGTGEANEKLFF
clone_size: -; v_call: TRBV7-9; cdr3_aa: CASRERPGGDVTGELFF
clone_size: few; v_call: TRBV29-1; cdr3_aa: CSTPSPGQNYGYTF
clone_size: once; v_call: TRBV28; cdr3_aa: CASSPPGGGAYEQYF
clone_size: -; v_call: TRBV14; cdr3_aa: CASSQSRDRGYEQYF
clone_size: -; v_call: TRBV19; cdr3_aa: CASRGQGEGEQYF
clone_size: -; v_call: TRBV9; cdr3_aa: CASSPRWEPNNYGYTF
clone_size: -; v_call: TRBV18; cdr3_aa: CASSPPSLVNEKLFF
clone_size: -; v_call: TRBV28; cdr3_aa: CASSLRPGAGDTEAFF
clone_size: few; v_call: TRBV2; cdr3_aa: CASSGGDINQPQHF
clone_size: -; v_call: TRBV2; cdr3_aa: CASRGAGEYNGYTF
clone_size: -; v_call: TRBV5-1; cdr3_aa: CASRTEDTDTQYF
clone_size: -; v_call: TRBV15; cdr3_aa: CATSRGTGYGYTF
clone_size: once; v_call: TRBV5-4; cdr3_aa: CASSLAKAGGFYNEQFF
clone_size: -; v_call: TRBV2; cdr3_aa: CASSEERDPTGELFF
clone_size: -; v_call: TRBV11-2; cdr3_aa: CASSWGGRAYEQYF
clone_size: -; v_call: TRBV30; cdr3_aa: CAWSVPAGNNEKLFF
clone_size: once; v_call: TRBV28; cdr3_aa: CASTRNTGELFF
clone_size: -; v_call: TRBV5-1; cdr3_aa: CASSETGRETQYF
clone_size: few; v_call: TRBV7-3; cdr3_aa: CASRLGPSSTDTQYF
clone_size: -; v_call: TRBV5-4; cdr3_aa: CASSFGGSWGNTIYF
clone_size: -; v_call: TRBV2; cdr3_aa: CASSRQGFNEKLFF
clone_size: -; v_call: TRBV15; cdr3_aa: CATSRDQYGYTF
clone_size: -; v_call: TRBV9; cdr3_aa: CASSSRPSGWNEQFF
clone_size: -; v_call: TRBV5-1; cdr3_aa: CASSLAGTGQSSGNTIYF
clone_size: few; v_call: TRBV28; cdr3_aa: CASSTPSSTGSSYEQYF
clone_size: few; v_call: TRBV27; cdr3_aa: CASSLSKGISHEQYF
clone_size: few; v_call: TRBV6-1; cdr3_aa: CASRGLAGTGELFF
clone_size: few; v_call: TRBV27; cdr3_aa: CASSRPTTSGIYNEQFF
clone_size: -; v_call: TRBV6-5; cdr3_aa: CASSQGFQRAYEQYF
clone_size: -; v_call: TRBV15; cdr3_aa: CATSRTASSYEQYF
clone_size: -; v_call: TRBV25-1; cdr3_aa: CASSLAGGINEQYF
clone_size: -; v_call: TRBV5-4; cdr3_aa: CASSKEYSNQPQHF
clone_size: -; v_call: TRBV7-9; cdr3_aa: CASSLEGQFYEQYF
clone_size: few; v_call: TRBV19; cdr3_aa: CASSVAGGPGELFF
clone_size: -; v_call: TRBV6-5; cdr3_aa: CASRPQGNSNQPQHF
clone_size: -; v_call: TRBV20-1; cdr3_aa: CSAWMNTEAFF
clone_size: many; v_call: TRBV4-2; cdr3_aa: CASSQGSGTRGEETQYF
clone_size: -; v_call: TRBV9; cdr3_aa: CASSVRGGETQYF
clone_size: -; v_call: TRBV7-2; cdr3_aa: CASSFPRSSNTGELFF
clone_size: -; v_call: TRBV15; cdr3_aa: CATSRDRGFNQPQHF
clone_size: -; v_call: TRBV7-2; cdr3_aa: CASSLGGENTEAFF
clone_size: -; v_call: TRBV5-1; cdr3_aa: CASSLDGGNLLSGANVLTF
clone_size: -; v_call: TRBV30; cdr3_aa: CAWTKSASYNEQFF